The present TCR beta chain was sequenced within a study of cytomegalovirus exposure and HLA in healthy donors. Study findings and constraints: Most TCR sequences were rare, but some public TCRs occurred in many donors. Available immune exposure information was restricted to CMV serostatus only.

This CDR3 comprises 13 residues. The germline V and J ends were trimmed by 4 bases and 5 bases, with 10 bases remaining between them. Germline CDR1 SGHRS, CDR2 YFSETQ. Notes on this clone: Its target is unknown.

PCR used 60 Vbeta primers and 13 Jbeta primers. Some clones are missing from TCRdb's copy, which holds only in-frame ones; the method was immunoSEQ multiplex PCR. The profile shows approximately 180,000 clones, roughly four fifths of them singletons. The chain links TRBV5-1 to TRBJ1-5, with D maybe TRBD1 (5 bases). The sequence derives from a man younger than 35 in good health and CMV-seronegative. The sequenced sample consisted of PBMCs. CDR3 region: CASSTGADQPQHF. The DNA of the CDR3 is TGCGCCAGCAGCACTGGGGCCGATCAGCCCCAGCATTTT.